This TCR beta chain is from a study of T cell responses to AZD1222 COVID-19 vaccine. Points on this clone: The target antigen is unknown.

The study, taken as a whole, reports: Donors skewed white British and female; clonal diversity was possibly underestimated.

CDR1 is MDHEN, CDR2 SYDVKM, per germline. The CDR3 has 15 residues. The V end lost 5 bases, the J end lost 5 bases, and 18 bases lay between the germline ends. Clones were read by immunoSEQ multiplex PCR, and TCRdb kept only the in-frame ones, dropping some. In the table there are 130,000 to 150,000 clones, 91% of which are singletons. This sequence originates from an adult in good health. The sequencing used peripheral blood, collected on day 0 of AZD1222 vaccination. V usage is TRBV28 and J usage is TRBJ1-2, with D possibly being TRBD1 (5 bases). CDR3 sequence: CASSQSRDFLYGYTF. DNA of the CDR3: TGTGCCAGCAGTCAATCCCGGGACTTTCTTTATGGCTACACCTTC.